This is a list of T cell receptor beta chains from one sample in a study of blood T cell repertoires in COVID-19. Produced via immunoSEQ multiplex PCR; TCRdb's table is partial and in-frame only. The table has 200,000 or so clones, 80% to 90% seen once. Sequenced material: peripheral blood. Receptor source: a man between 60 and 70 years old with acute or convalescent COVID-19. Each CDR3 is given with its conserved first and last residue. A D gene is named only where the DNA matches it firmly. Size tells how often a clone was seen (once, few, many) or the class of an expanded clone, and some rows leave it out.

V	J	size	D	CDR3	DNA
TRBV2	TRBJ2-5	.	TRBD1	CASGWDSKETQYF	TGTGCCAGCGGGTGGGACAGCAAAGAGACCCAGTACTTC
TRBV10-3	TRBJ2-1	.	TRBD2	CAISPTSGTYSRNNEQFF	TGTGCCATCAGCCCAACTAGCGGGACCTACTCAAGGAACAATGAGCAGTTCTTC
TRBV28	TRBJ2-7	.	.	CASSELQGRSYEQYF	TGTGCCAGCAGTGAACTACAGGGAAGGTCCTACGAGCAGTACTTC
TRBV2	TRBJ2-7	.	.	CASRAAPTGEQYF	TGTGCCAGCAGGGCGGCTCCTACTGGGGAGCAGTACTTC
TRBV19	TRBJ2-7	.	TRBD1	CASSFSGTGRHEQYF	TGTGCCAGTAGTTTCTCCGGGACAGGGAGGCACGAGCAGTACTTC
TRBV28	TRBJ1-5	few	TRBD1	CASSSGTVYNQPQHF	TGTGCCAGCAGTTCCGGGACAGTATACAATCAGCCCCAGCATTTT
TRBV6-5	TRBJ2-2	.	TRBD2	CASAFDNSGNRELFF	TGTGCCAGCGCTTTTGACAATAGCGGGAATAGGGAGCTGTTTTTT
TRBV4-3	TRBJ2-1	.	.	CASSQGTINEQFF	TGCGCCAGCAGCCAAGGGACTATAAATGAGCAGTTCTTC
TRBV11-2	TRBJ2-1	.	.	CASSLSRGTEQFF	TGTGCCAGCAGCTTATCAAGGGGCACGGAGCAGTTCTTC
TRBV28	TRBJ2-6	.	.	CASTTSGTWSSGANVLTF	TGTGCCAGCACCACCTCCGGGACTTGGAGCTCTGGGGCCAACGTCCTGACTTTC
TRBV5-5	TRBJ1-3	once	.	CASSLAGAPGNTIYF	TGTGCCAGCAGCCTTGCGGGGGCGCCAGGAAACACCATATATTTT
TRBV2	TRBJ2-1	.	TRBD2	CASSRTSGRSFF	TGTGCCAGCAGCAGGACTAGCGGGAGGTCGTTCTTC
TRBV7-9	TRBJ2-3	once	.	CASSSTADTQYF	TGTGCCAGCAGCTCGACTGCAGATACGCAGTATTTT
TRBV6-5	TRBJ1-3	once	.	CASSQGGNTIYF	TGTGCCAGCAGTCAGGGTGGAAACACCATATATTTT
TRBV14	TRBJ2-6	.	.	CASSHQGLSGANVLTF	TGTGCCAGCAGCCATCAGGGTCTCTCTGGGGCCAACGTCCTGACTTTC
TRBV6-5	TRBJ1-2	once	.	CASRPPGREDGYTF	TGTGCCAGCAGGCCCCCGGGGAGGGAGGACGGCTACACCTTC
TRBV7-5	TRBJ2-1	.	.	CIRGEQFF	TGCATCCGGGGTGAGCAGTTCTTC
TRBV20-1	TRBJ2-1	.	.	CSASNIRREVLNEQFF	TGCAGTGCTAGTAATATAAGGCGGGAAGTACTGAATGAGCAGTTCTTC
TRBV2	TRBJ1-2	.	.	CASSEGGVHGYTF	TGTGCCAGCAGTGAAGGGGGAGTCCATGGCTACACCTTC
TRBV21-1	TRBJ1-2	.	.	CASQADRESYGYTF	TGTGCCAGCCAAGCGGACAGGGAGAGCTATGGCTACACCTTC
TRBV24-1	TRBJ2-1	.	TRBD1	CATSDPPGQGRDEQFF	TGTGCCACCAGTGATCCGCCGGGACAGGGGAGGGATGAGCAGTTCTTC
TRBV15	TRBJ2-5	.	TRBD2	CATSGYGLAARETQYF	TGTGCCACCAGCGGATATGGACTAGCGGCCCGAGAGACCCAGTACTTC
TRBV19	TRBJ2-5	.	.	CASSIETGTYIETQYF	TGTGCCAGTAGTATAGAAACCGGGACTTATATAGAGACCCAGTACTTC
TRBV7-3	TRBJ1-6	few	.	CASSLNGGSNSPLHF	TGTGCCAGCAGCTTAAACGGCGGGAGTAATTCACCCCTCCACTTT
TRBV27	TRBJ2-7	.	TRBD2	CARWGLAGFDEQYF	TGTGCCCGTTGGGGACTAGCGGGATTCGACGAGCAGTACTTC
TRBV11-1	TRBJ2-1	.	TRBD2	CASSLVAGGPNEQFF	TGTGCCAGCAGCTTAGTAGCGGGAGGGCCAAATGAGCAGTTCTTC
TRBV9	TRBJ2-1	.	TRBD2	CASSGGGLAGYSYNEQFF	TGTGCCAGCAGCGGAGGGGGACTAGCGGGCTACTCCTACAATGAGCAGTTCTTC
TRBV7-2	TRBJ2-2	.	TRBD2	CASSLPKAGGPGELFF	TGTGCCAGCAGCTTACCAAAAGCGGGAGGGCCCGGGGAGCTGTTTTTT
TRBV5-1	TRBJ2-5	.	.	CASSLAGTSGETQYF	TGCGCCAGCAGCTTGGCCGGGACATCCGGAGAGACCCAGTACTTC
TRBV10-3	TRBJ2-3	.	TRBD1	CATQGAGTDTQYF	TGTGCCACCCAGGGGGCCGGCACAGATACGCAGTATTTT
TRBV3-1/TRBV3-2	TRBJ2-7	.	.	CASSPTSSVVEQYF	TGTGCCAGCAGCCCGACTAGTAGTGTGGTCGAGCAGTACTTC
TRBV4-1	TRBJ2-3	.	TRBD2	CASSPTPGRSDTQYF	TGCGCCAGCAGCCCGACCCCCGGGAGGTCAGATACGCAGTATTTT
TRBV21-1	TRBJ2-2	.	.	CASSKMGTGPGPRGGELFF	TGTGCCAGCAGCAAAATGGGGACAGGGCCTGGGCCTCGTGGGGGGGAGCTGTTTTTT
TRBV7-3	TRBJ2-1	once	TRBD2	CASSRSGGSTYNEQFF	TGTGCCAGCAGCAGAAGCGGCGGGAGTACCTACAATGAGCAGTTCTTC
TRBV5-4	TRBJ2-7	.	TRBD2	CASSQGLAYEQYF	TGTGCCAGCAGCCAAGGACTAGCCTACGAGCAGTACTTC
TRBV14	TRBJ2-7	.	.	CASSQDLYEQYF	TGTGCCAGCAGCCAAGATCTGTACGAGCAGTACTTC
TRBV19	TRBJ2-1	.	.	CATINRDNEQFF	TGTGCCACCATTAACAGAGACAATGAGCAGTTCTTC
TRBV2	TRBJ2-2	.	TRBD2	CASRRESTGELFF	TGTGCCAGCAGGCGGGAGAGCACCGGGGAGCTGTTTTTT
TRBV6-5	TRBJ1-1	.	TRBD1	CASSSPQGGNTEAFF	TGTGCCAGCAGTTCCCCTCAGGGGGGGAACACTGAAGCTTTCTTT
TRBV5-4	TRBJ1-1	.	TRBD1	CASSRGQQNTEAFF	TGTGCCAGCAGCCGGGGACAGCAGAACACTGAAGCTTTCTTT
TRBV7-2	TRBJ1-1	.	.	CASSRMRGEAFF	TGTGCCAGCAGCCGAATGCGCGGTGAAGCTTTCTTT
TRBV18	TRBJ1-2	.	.	CASSDSRNYGYTF	TGTGCCAGCTCGGACAGCAGAAACTATGGCTACACCTTC
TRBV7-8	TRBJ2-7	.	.	CASSLDRGIGYF	TGTGCCAGCAGCTTAGATAGGGGAATAGGGTACTTC
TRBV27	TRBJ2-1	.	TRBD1	CASRMGQGPSNEQFF	TGTGCCAGCAGGATGGGACAGGGCCCCTCCAATGAGCAGTTCTTC
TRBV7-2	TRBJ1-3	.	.	CASSLGRAGNTIYF	TGTGCCAGCAGCTTAGGCAGGGCTGGAAACACCATATATTTT
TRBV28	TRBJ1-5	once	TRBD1	CASSSLRDSYNQPQHF	TGTGCCAGCAGTTCCCTCAGGGACAGCTACAATCAGCCCCAGCATTTT
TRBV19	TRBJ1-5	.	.	CASNNQGVSNQPQHF	TGTGCCAGTAACAATCAGGGTGTTAGCAATCAGCCCCAGCATTTT
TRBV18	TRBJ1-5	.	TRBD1	CASSSDRGGSNQPQHF	TGTGCCAGCTCCTCCGACAGGGGTGGCAGCAATCAGCCCCAGCATTTT
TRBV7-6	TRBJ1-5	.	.	CASSLETGQPQHF	TGTGCCAGCAGCTTAGAAACGGGACAGCCCCAGCATTTT
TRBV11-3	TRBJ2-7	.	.	CASSLEAGSSYEQYF	TGTGCCAGCAGCTTAGAGGCAGGAAGCTCCTACGAGCAGTACTTC
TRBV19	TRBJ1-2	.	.	CASTRDRGYTF	TGTGCCAGTACGAGGGATCGTGGCTACACCTTC
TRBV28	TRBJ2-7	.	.	CASSSGVLEQYF	TGTGCCAGCAGTTCAGGGGTCCTCGAGCAGTACTTC
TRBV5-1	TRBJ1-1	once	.	CASSLTAGFNTEAFF	TGCGCCAGCAGCTTAACGGCGGGGTTCAACACTGAAGCTTTCTTT
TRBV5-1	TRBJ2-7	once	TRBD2	CASSLGLANSYEQYF	TGCGCCAGCAGCTTGGGACTAGCGAACTCCTACGAGCAGTACTTC
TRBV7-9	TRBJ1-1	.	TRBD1	CASSLRDRASSNTEAFF	TGTGCCAGCAGCTTACGGGACAGGGCATCTTCGAACACTGAAGCTTTCTTT
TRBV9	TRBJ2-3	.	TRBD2	CASSPRLGTSGRDTQYF	TGTGCCAGCAGCCCGCGACTTGGGACTAGCGGGAGAGATACGCAGTATTTT